This is a list of T cell receptor beta chains from one sample in a study of T cells in Graves' hyperthyroidism and ophthalmopathy. TCRdb itself ran the multiplex PCR reads through MiXCR, one entry per CDR3 protein. The table lists 450,000 to 700,000 distinct CDR3 sequences, approximately 44% of them singletons. Input material: peripheral blood or thyroid tissue (not recorded which). The receptors stem from an adult woman with Graves' disease, either hyperthyroidism or ophthalmopathy (not recorded which). Both conserved end residues are part of each CDR3. Each record gives: D gene, clone size, V gene, J gene, CDR3 protein. A D gene is named only where the DNA matches it firmly. Not all rows give a size; the values are once, few, many and, for expanded clones, a class.

NA	NA	TRBV6-5	TRBJ1-4	CASSYQAGNEKLFF
NA	NA	TRBV18	TRBJ2-5	CASSPTTEQETQYF
NA	NA	TRBV6-5	TRBJ1-4	CASSYRGKLFF
TRBD2	NA	TRBV7-9	TRBJ2-1	CASSLISGSYNEQFF
TRBD2	many	TRBV7-2	TRBJ2-3	CASSSGVSGTDTQYF
NA	NA	TRBV12-3/TRBV12-4	TRBJ1-4	CASSLGDSWEKLFF
TRBD1	many	TRBV12-3/TRBV12-4	TRBJ2-6	CASSRGQGPLSGANVLTF
TRBD1	many	TRBV9	TRBJ1-2	CASSPKDRGFGYTF
TRBD1	NA	TRBV10-3	TRBJ2-2	CAIKTSPGGNTGELFF
NA	many	TRBV7-9	TRBJ1-4	CASSPIWDWGVWDEKLFF
NA	many	TRBV3-1	TRBJ1-2	CASSRWTANYGYTF
TRBD2	many	TRBV20-1	TRBJ2-2	CSASASGIGTGELFF
NA	many	TRBV10-2	TRBJ2-7	CASSESGHTGSYEQYF
NA	many	TRBV12-3/TRBV12-4	TRBJ2-7	CASSSGRGNANEQYF
TRBD1	many	TRBV6-5	TRBJ1-1	CASSRWTGWDTEAFF
NA	once	TRBV20-1	TRBJ1-1	CSATGGMAEAFF
NA	many	TRBV20-1	TRBJ1-5	CSARRPEGQPQHF
TRBD2	NA	TRBV29-1	TRBJ2-7	CSSPTSGRDSYEQYF
NA	many	TRBV5-8	TRBJ1-4	CASSFGSQNEKLFF
NA	many	TRBV27	TRBJ2-7	CASSGQSGEQYF
NA	NA	TRBV20-1	TRBJ1-1	CSARVWEAEAFF
NA	many	TRBV11-2	TRBJ1-3	CATQVRSGNTIYF
NA	many	TRBV12-3/TRBV12-4	TRBJ1-5	CASSAGPRSNQPQHF
NA	many	TRBV11-2	TRBJ2-5	CASSPGQETQYF
TRBD1	many	TRBV11-2	TRBJ2-5	CASSFPGQGGETQYF
NA	many	TRBV19	TRBJ2-2	CATSRLITGELFF
TRBD1	NA	TRBV24-1	TRBJ2-7	CATSDPTGGRYEQYF
NA	few	TRBV5-6	TRBJ1-2	CASSLGQAVYGYTF
NA	NA	TRBV4-1	TRBJ2-5	CASSQAVTETQYF
NA	NA	TRBV7-2	TRBJ1-5	CASSSGGVLQPQHF
NA	many	TRBV4-2	TRBJ1-5	CASSQDNSYSNQPQHF
NA	NA	TRBV2	TRBJ2-5	CASSLPRSQYF
NA	many	TRBV7-8	TRBJ1-4	CASSTWMGGSREKLFF
NA	many	TRBV19	TRBJ2-7	CASSTGGPGYEQYF
NA	NA	TRBV7-2	TRBJ1-1	CAGRSEGGENTEAFF
TRBD1	NA	TRBV2	TRBJ2-7	CASSPMDRDYEQYF
NA	NA	TRBV6-4	TRBJ1-1	CASSDSTGGIAFF
NA	NA	TRBV19	TRBJ1-5	CASSNRGVEHF
NA	NA	TRBV15	TRBJ1-5	CATSLAGLENQPQHF
NA	many	TRBV4-1	TRBJ1-1	CASLGHTDTEAFF
NA	many	TRBV4-1	TRBJ1-1	CASSQVAWNTEAFF
NA	NA	TRBV7-2	TRBJ1-6	CASSLGLAGDSPLHF
NA	few	TRBV12-3/TRBV12-4	TRBJ1-4	CASSRGADNEKLFF
TRBD1	many	TRBV10-1	TRBJ2-7	CASSGQGGEQYF
NA	NA	TRBV5-1	TRBJ1-1	CASKAGTGQNPNYGYTEAFF
NA	many	TRBV7-9	TRBJ2-2	CACRGLTVAGTLNTGELFF
TRBD1	few	TRBV6-6	TRBJ1-4	CASSFGQGATNEKLFF
TRBD2	many	TRBV6-2/TRBV6-3	TRBJ2-5	CASKVGGSRETQYF
NA	many	TRBV10-3	TRBJ2-2	CAARRTENAGELFF
NA	many	TRBV4-1	TRBJ1-5	CASSQVVLRNSNQPQHF
NA	NA	TRBV7-2	TRBJ2-2	CASSLPRAGELFF
NA	NA	TRBV11-2	TRBJ2-7	CARTLLLSCWQGGGEQYF
TRBD2	many	TRBV11-2	TRBJ2-7	CASSFFEGGLEQYF
NA	NA	TRBV12-3/TRBV12-4	TRBJ2-1	CASSFKYNEQFF
NA	NA	TRBV7-3	TRBJ1-2	CASSARGANYGYTF
NA	NA	TRBV25-1	TRBJ1-1	CASSELESTEAFF
NA	once	TRBV15	TRBJ2-7	CATSRSVPRISYEQYF
NA	few	TRBV20-1	TRBJ2-3	CSAGSTDTQYF
NA	many	TRBV2	TRBJ2-7	CASSPGEIYEQYF
NA	NA	TRBV6-6	TRBJ2-7	CASSSGRFRTYEQYF